This note documents a single T cell receptor (beta chain) sequence. The V gene lost 1 base and the J gene lost 0 bases, with 28 bases spanning the gap. Germline lookup yields CDR1 SGHRS and CDR2 YFSETQ. The CDR3 contains 21 residues. Clones were sequenced by immunoSEQ multiplex PCR, and TCRdb holds only the in-frame ones, with some missing. In the table there are hundreds of thousands of clones, 70% to 90% of which are singletons. The data were taken from a study of blood T cell repertoires in COVID-19. Overall study: PBMCs, B-cell-depleted T cells, or T cells were the source of the cDNA or gDNA that made up the material.

The chain is built from TRBV5-1 and TRBJ1-1, with D maybe TRBD1 (5 bases). The sample consisted of peripheral blood. The clonotype was recovered from a man aged 45-60 years with acute or convalescent COVID-19. CDR3 region: CASSLRPEFAGPTQLNTEAFF. CDR3 DNA: TGCGCCAGCAGCTTGCGCCCTGAGTTCGCAGGGCCCACCCAGTTGAACACTGAAGCTTTCTTT. Variable domain in full (rest from reference TRBV5-1 and TRBJ1-1): KAGVTQTPRYLIKTRGQQVTLSCSPISGHRSVSWYQQTPGQGLQFLFEYFSETQRNKGNFPGRFSGRQFSNSRSEMNVSTLELGDSALYLCASSLRPEFAGPTQLNTEAFFGQGTRLTVV.